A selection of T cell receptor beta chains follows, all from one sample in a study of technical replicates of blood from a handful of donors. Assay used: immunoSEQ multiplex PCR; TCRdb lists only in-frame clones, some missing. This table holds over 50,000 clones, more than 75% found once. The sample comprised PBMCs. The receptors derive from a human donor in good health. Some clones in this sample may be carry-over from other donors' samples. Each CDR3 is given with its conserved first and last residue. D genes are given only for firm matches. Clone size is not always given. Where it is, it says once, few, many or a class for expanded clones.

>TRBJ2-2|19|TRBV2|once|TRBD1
CASGARAGGFRPNTGELFF
TGTGCCAGCGGGGCGAGGGCAGGGGGCTTCCGACCGAACACCGGGGAGCTGTTTTTT
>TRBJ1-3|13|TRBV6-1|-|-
CASRVSSGNTIYF
TGTGCCAGCAGAGTCAGCTCTGGAAACACCATATATTTT
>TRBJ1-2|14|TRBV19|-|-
CASSKLTLNYGYTF
TGTGCCAGTAGCAAACTGACACTTAACTATGGCTACACCTTC
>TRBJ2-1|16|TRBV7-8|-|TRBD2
CASSPPSAGEYNEQFF
TGTGCCAGCAGCCCCCCCTCAGCGGGGGAGTACAATGAGCAGTTCTTC
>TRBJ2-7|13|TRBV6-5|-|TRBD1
CASSYDRAGEQYF
TGTGCCAGCAGTTACGACAGGGCGGGCGAGCAGTACTTC
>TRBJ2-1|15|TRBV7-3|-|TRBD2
CASSVSGMAYNEQFF
TGTGCCAGCAGCGTAAGCGGGATGGCCTACAATGAGCAGTTCTTC
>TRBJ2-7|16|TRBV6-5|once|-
CASSYSGGPGLNEQYF
TGTGCCAGCAGTTACTCGGGTGGGCCAGGGCTTAACGAGCAGTACTTC
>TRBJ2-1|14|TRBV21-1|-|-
CASEQGKRHNEQFF
TGTGCCAGCGAACAGGGGAAGAGACACAATGAGCAGTTCTTC
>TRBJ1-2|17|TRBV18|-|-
CASSPAEPPPLNYGYTF
TGTGCCAGCTCACCGGCGGAGCCTCCCCCTCTTAACTATGGCTACACCTTC
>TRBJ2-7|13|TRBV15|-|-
CATSREQHYEQYF
TGTGCCACCAGCAGAGAACAGCACTACGAGCAGTACTTC
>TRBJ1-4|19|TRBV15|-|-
CATSRGTATGTATNEKLFF
TGTGCCACCAGCAGAGGCACAGCGACAGGAACGGCAACTAATGAAAAACTGTTTTTT
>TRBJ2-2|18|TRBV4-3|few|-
CASSLLGGLFRVPGELFF
TGCGCCAGCAGCCTTTTAGGGGGATTATTTCGGGTCCCCGGGGAGCTGTTTTTT
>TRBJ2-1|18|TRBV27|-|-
CASSLSPSQGNKYNEQFF
TGTGCCAGCAGTTTATCGCCCTCCCAGGGTAATAAGTACAATGAGCAGTTCTTC
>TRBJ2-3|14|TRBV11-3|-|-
CASSSKTPGDTQYF
TGTGCCAGCAGCTCGAAAACCCCGGGGGATACGCAGTATTTT
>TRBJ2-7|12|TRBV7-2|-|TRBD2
CASSFGTSEQYF
TGTGCCAGCAGCTTCGGGACTAGCGAGCAGTACTTC
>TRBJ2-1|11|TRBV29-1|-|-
CSVRWSNEQFF
TGCAGCGTCCGATGGAGCAATGAGCAGTTCTTC
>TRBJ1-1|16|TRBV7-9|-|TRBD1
CASSPPPGQANTEAFF
TGTGCCAGCAGCCCCCCTCCGGGACAGGCGAACACTGAAGCTTTCTTT
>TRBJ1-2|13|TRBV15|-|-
CATSSSGTYGYTF
TGTGCCACCAGCAGCTCCGGGACATATGGCTACACCTTC
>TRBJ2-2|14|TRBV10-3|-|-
CAISDRAGTGELFF
TGTGCCATCAGTGACAGGGCCGGGACCGGGGAGCTGTTTTTT
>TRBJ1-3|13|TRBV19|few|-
CASGAVSGNTIYF
TGTGCCAGTGGTGCAGTCTCTGGAAACACCATATATTTT
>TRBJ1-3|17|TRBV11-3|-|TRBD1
CASSLGEPGQAADTIYF
TGTGCCAGCAGCTTAGGGGAACCCGGACAGGCAGCGGACACCATATATTTT
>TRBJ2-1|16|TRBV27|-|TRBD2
CASSSGTSGKGYEQFF
TGTGCCAGCAGTTCAGGGACTAGCGGGAAAGGCTATGAGCAGTTCTTC
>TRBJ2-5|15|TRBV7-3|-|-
CASSWGSGYAETQYF
TGTGCCAGCAGCTGGGGCTCCGGGTACGCGGAGACCCAGTACTTC
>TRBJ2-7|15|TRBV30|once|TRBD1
CAWSRTGTGSYEQYF
TGTGCCTGGAGTCGAACCGGGACAGGGTCCTACGAGCAGTACTTC
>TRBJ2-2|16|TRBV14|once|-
CASSPYNQRDSGELFF
TGTGCCAGCAGCCCATACAACCAGCGTGACTCCGGGGAGCTGTTTTTT
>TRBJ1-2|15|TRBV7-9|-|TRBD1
CASSPGTGASYGYTF
TGTGCCAGCAGTCCCGGGACAGGGGCTTCCTATGGCTACACCTTC
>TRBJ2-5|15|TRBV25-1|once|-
CASSGQRRVQETQYF
TGTGCCAGCAGTGGCCAGAGACGGGTCCAAGAGACCCAGTACTTC
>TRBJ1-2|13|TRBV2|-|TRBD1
CASSDDRGHGYTF
TGTGCCAGCAGTGATGACAGGGGGCACGGCTACACCTTC